The rows below give T cell receptor beta chains drawn from one sample of a study of blood T cell repertoires in COVID-19. Method: immunoSEQ multiplex PCR; TCRdb's copy keeps in-frame clones and lacks some. Of 60,000 to 90,000 clones listed, 90% are singletons. The specimen sequenced was peripheral blood. The receptors stem from a woman aged 80 or over with acute or convalescent COVID-19. Both conserved end residues are part of each CDR3. A D gene is named only where the DNA matches it firmly. Size values are once, few and many counts, or a class for expanded clones, and some rows have none.

J gene | V gene | clone size | D gene | CDR3 protein | CDR3 DNA
TRBJ2-3 | TRBV4-1 | NA | TRBD2 | CASSQVAGGPLGSTDTQYF | TGCGCCAGCAGCCAAGTTGCGGGAGGCCCCTTAGGAAGCACAGATACGCAGTATTTT
TRBJ2-2 | TRBV7-8 | once | TRBD1 | CASNQRGGTGNTGELFF | TGTGCCAGCAACCAGAGGGGCGGGACAGGGAACACCGGGGAGCTGTTTTTT
TRBJ2-2 | TRBV7-9 | NA | NA | CASSFLGLSTGELFF | TGTGCCAGCAGCTTTCTTGGACTTTCCACCGGGGAGCTGTTTTTT
TRBJ2-1 | TRBV5-8 | NA | TRBD2 | CASSSGTSKAEQFF | TGTGCCAGCAGCTCCGGGACTAGTAAGGCTGAGCAGTTCTTC
TRBJ2-2 | TRBV10-3 | NA | NA | CAISESLARGKQGGELFF | TGTGCCATCAGTGAGTCGCTGGCCAGGGGAAAGCAGGGCGGGGAGCTGTTTTTT
TRBJ2-5 | TRBV5-1 | once | NA | CASRSARHETQYF | TGCGCCAGCAGGTCAGCAAGACATGAGACCCAGTACTTC
TRBJ1-6 | TRBV6-2/TRBV6-3 | NA | NA | CASRPGQLYNSPLHF | TGTGCCAGCAGACCTGGGCAACTCTATAATTCACCCCTCCACTTT
TRBJ1-1 | TRBV5-1 | few | TRBD1 | CASSPAGGKNTEAFF | TGCGCCAGCAGCCCGGCAGGGGGCAAGAACACTGAAGCTTTCTTT
TRBJ2-2 | TRBV27 | NA | NA | CASSFINTGELFF | TGTGCCAGCAGTTTCATTAACACCGGGGAGCTGTTTTTT
TRBJ1-4 | TRBV6-6 | NA | NA | CASSRPSEKLFF | TGTGCCAGCAGTCGGCCGAGTGAAAAACTGTTTTTT
TRBJ2-5 | TRBV11-1 | NA | NA | CASSTSGGAGQETQYF | TGTGCCAGCAGCACCAGCGGCGGAGCGGGTCAAGAGACCCAGTACTTC
TRBJ2-6 | TRBV15 | NA | TRBD1 | CATSRETGAGANVLTF | TGTGCCACCAGCAGGGAGACAGGGGCTGGGGCCAACGTCCTGACTTTC
TRBJ1-4 | TRBV18 | NA | NA | CASSPLAGRANEKLFF | TGTGCCAGCTCACCCCTGGCGGGGAGGGCTAATGAAAAACTGTTTTTT
TRBJ2-5 | TRBV2 | NA | NA | CASRRGEMETQYF | TGTGCCAGCAGGCGTGGGGAGATGGAGACCCAGTACTTC
TRBJ2-2 | TRBV5-1 | NA | TRBD2 | CASSLAPRLAGARTGELFF | TGCGCCAGCAGCTTGGCCCCGAGGTTAGCGGGGGCCCGCACCGGGGAGCTGTTTTTT
TRBJ2-7 | TRBV12-3/TRBV12-4 | NA | TRBD2 | CASRRAGLHEQYF | TGTGCCAGCAGAAGAGCGGGACTCCACGAGCAGTACTTC
TRBJ1-1 | TRBV6-5 | NA | NA | CASSSRSGNTEAFF | TGTGCCAGCAGCTCGCGATCAGGGAACACTGAAGCTTTCTTT
TRBJ1-6 | TRBV28 | NA | NA | CASSFNNSPLHF | TGTGCCAGCAGCTTTAATAATTCACCCCTCCACTTT
TRBJ2-4 | TRBV4-2 | once | NA | CASSQDMVQGLAKNIQYF | TGTGCCAGCAGCCAAGACATGGTTCAGGGGTTAGCCAAAAACATTCAGTACTTC
TRBJ1-2 | TRBV19 | NA | NA | CASSFQAGHGANYGYTF | TGTGCCAGTAGTTTCCAGGCGGGCCACGGGGCTAACTATGGCTACACCTTC
TRBJ1-1 | TRBV7-2 | NA | NA | CASSLMAGQTNTEAFF | TGTGCCAGCAGCTTAATGGCTGGACAGACTAACACTGAAGCTTTCTTT
TRBJ1-3 | TRBV5-1 | NA | NA | CASSLGSGGNTIYF | TGCGCCAGCAGCTTGGGGTCAGGGGGAAACACCATATATTTT
TRBJ2-3 | TRBV5-1 | NA | TRBD1 | CASSPDRAGDTQYF | TGCGCCAGCAGCCCAGACAGGGCGGGAGATACGCAGTATTTT
TRBJ1-2 | TRBV10-2 | NA | NA | CASSERGGDYGYTF | TGCGCCAGCAGTGAAAGGGGAGGTGACTATGGCTACACCTTC
TRBJ2-3 | TRBV7-7 | once | NA | CASSPPPGQPSTDTQYF | TGTGCCAGCAGCCCACCGCCCGGACAGCCTAGCACAGATACGCAGTATTTT
TRBJ1-3 | TRBV3-1/TRBV3-2 | NA | NA | CASVSSGNTIYF | TGTGCCAGCGTATCCTCTGGAAACACCATATATTTT
TRBJ2-7 | TRBV27 | NA | TRBD1 | CASSMGQGYYEQYF | TGTGCCAGCAGCATGGGACAGGGGTATTACGAGCAGTACTTC
TRBJ2-7 | TRBV6-5 | NA | TRBD1 | CASRNGQGGAYEQYF | TGTGCCAGCAGAAACGGACAGGGTGGGGCCTACGAGCAGTACTTC
TRBJ1-2 | TRBV9 | NA | NA | CASSVDGVPTYGYTF | TGTGCCAGCAGCGTAGACGGGGTCCCAACCTATGGCTACACCTTC
TRBJ1-1 | TRBV18 | NA | TRBD1 | CASSRGQGATEAFF | TGTGCCAGCTCGAGGGGACAGGGGGCCACTGAAGCTTTCTTT
TRBJ2-1 | TRBV2 | NA | TRBD2 | CASSSGGSGYNEQFF | TGTGCCAGCAGTTCGGGGGGTTCGGGTTACAATGAGCAGTTCTTC
TRBJ1-2 | TRBV9 | NA | TRBD1 | CASSVDQGDYGYTF | TGTGCCAGCAGCGTAGACCAGGGGGACTATGGCTACACCTTC
TRBJ2-3 | TRBV7-2 | NA | NA | CASSLGLALRTDTQYF | TGTGCCAGCAGCTTAGGTCTAGCCCTCCGCACAGATACGCAGTATTTT
TRBJ2-7 | TRBV24-1 | NA | TRBD1 | CATSETGTGEDEQYF | TGTGCCACCAGTGAGACCGGGACAGGGGAGGACGAGCAGTACTTC
TRBJ2-7 | TRBV28 | once | NA | CASRSGTYLNEQYF | TGTGCCAGCAGATCCGGGACTTACTTAAACGAGCAGTACTTC
TRBJ2-1 | TRBV5-1 | NA | TRBD2 | CASSLVASGGVHNEQFF | TGCGCCAGCAGCTTGGTGGCTAGCGGGGGGGTACACAATGAGCAGTTCTTC
TRBJ2-7 | TRBV2 | NA | TRBD2 | CASSLAGYEQYF | TGTGCCAGCAGTTTAGCGGGATACGAGCAGTACTTC
TRBJ1-4 | TRBV3-1/TRBV3-2 | NA | TRBD1 | CASRRDRGSEKLFF | TGTGCCAGCAGACGGGACAGGGGAAGCGAAAAACTGTTTTTT
TRBJ2-7 | TRBV3-1/TRBV3-2 | few | TRBD2 | CASSHPAGGGARYEQYF | TGTGCCAGCAGCCACCCTGCGGGCGGGGGGGCGAGGTACGAGCAGTACTTC
TRBJ2-3 | TRBV5-4 | NA | TRBD2 | CASSPGLALGTDTQYF | TGTGCCAGCAGCCCGGGACTAGCGTTAGGCACAGATACGCAGTATTTT